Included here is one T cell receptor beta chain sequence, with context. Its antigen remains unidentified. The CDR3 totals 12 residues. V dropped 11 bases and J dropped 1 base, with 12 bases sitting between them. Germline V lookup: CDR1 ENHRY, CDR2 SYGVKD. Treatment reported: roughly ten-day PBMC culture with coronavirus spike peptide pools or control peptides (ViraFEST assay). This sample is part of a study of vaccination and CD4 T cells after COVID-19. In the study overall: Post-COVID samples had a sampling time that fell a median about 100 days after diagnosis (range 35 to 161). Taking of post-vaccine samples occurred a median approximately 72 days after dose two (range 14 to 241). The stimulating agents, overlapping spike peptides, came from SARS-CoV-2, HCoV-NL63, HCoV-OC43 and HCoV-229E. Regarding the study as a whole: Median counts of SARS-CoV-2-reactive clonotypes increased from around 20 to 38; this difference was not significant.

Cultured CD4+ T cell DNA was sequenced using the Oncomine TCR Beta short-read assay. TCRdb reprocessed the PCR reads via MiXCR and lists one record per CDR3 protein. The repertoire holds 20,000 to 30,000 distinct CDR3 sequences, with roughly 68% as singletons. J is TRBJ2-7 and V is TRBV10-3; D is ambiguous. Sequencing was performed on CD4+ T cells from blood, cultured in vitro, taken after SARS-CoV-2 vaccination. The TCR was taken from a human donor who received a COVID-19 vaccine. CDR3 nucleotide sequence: TGTGCCGGCGCGACGCAATCCTACGAGCAGTACTTC. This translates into CAGATQSYEQYF.